The TCR beta chain described here comes from a study of molecular identifiers for immune sequencing clone quantification. The CDR3 sequence is 16 residues long. Looked up from germline, CDR1 is MNHNS and CDR2 is SASEGT. Trimming took off 11 bases at V and 0 bases at J, with 20 bases between the two ends. CD8+CD4-CCR7+CD45RA+ sorting gave the naive CD8 T cells. A word on this clonotype: What it recognizes is unknown.

TCRdb re-derived calls from the PCR reads in MiXCR, one entry per CDR3 protein. The table records about 640,000 distinct CDR3 sequences, just under 20% of them present only once. Study-wide results and caveats: Same-barcode identical TCR molecules could make highly expanded clones look smaller than they are.

The sequencing sample was made of naive CD8+ T cells from blood, with Jurkat cell RNA spiked in. Subset here: FACS-sorted CD8+CD4-CCR7+CD45RA+ naive T cells. This sequence was found in a human donor in good health. Some libraries in this study had Jurkat cell RNA spiked in. The chain carries TRBV6-1 and TRBJ1-3; weak D call: TRBD1 (5 bases). The CDR3 DNA reads as TGTGCCGGCGTTATCAGGGCAGACACCTCTGGAAACACCATATATTTT. This translates into CAGVIRADTSGNTIYF.